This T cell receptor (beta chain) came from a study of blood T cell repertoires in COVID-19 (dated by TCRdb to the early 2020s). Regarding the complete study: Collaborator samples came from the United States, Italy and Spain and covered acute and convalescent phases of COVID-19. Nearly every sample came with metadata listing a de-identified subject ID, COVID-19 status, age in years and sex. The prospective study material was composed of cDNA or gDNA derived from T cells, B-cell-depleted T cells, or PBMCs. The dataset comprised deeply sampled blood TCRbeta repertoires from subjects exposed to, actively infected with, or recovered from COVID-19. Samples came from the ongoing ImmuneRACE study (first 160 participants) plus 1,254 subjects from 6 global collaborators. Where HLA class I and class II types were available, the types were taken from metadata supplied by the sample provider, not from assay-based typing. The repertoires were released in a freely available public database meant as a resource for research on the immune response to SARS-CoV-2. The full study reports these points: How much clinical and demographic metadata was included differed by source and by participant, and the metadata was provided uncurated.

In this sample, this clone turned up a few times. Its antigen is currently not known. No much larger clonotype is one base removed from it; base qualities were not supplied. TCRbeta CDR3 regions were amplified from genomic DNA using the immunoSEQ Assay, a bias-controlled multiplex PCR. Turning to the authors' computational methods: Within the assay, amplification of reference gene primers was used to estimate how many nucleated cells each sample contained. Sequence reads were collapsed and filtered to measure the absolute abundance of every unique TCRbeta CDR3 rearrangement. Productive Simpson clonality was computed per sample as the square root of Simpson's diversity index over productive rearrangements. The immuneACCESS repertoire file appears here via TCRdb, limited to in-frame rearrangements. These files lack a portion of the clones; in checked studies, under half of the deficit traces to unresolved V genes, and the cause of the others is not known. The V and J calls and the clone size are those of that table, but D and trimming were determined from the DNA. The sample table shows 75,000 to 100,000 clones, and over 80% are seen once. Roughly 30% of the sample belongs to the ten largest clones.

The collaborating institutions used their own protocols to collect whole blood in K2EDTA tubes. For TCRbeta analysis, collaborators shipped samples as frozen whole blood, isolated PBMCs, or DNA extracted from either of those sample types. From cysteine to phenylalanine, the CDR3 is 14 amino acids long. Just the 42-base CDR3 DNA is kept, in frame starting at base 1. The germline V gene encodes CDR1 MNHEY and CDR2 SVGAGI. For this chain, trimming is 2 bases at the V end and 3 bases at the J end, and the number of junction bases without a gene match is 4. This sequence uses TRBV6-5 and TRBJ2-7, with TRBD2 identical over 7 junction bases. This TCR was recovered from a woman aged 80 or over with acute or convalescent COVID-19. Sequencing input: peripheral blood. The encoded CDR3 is CASSYGGDVYEQYF. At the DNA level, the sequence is TGTGCCAGCAGTTACGGGGGGGACGTCTACGAGCAGTACTTC.